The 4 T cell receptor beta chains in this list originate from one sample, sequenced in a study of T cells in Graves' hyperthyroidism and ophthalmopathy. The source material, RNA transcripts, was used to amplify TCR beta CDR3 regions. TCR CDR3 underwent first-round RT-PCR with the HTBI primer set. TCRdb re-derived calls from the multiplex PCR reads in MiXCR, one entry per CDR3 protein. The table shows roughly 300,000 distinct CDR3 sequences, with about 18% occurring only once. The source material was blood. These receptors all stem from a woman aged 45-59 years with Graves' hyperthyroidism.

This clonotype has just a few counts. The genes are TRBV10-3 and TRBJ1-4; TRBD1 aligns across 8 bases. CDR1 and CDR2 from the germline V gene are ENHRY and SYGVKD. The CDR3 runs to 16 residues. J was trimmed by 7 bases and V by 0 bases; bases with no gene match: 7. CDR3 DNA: TGTGCCATCAGTGAGTCCCCCGCGGGACAGGCTGAAAAACTGTTTTTT. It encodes CAISESPAGQAEKLFF.

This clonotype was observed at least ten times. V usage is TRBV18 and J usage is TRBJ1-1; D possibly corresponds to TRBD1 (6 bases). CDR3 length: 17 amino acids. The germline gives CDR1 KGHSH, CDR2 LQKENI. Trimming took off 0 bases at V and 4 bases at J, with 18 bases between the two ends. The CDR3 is CASSPPRLTGGGTEAFF. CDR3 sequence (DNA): TGTGCCAGCTCACCACCAAGATTGACAGGAGGTGGCACTGAAGCTTTCTTT.

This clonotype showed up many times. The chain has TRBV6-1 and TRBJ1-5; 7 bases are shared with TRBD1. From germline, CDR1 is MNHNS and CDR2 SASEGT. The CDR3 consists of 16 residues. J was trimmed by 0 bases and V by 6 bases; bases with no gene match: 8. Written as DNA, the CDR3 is TGTGCCAGCAGATCTGATCCAGGGGGTAGCAATCAGCCCCAGCATTTT. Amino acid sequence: CASRSDPGGSNQPQHF.

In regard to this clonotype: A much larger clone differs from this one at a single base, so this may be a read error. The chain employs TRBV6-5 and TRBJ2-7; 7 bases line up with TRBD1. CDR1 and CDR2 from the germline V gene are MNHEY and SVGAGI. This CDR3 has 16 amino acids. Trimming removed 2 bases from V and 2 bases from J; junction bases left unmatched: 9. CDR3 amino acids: CASSYAPGQWAYEQYF. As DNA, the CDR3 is TGTGCCAGCAGTTACGCACCGGGACAGTGGGCCTACGAGCAGTACTTC.